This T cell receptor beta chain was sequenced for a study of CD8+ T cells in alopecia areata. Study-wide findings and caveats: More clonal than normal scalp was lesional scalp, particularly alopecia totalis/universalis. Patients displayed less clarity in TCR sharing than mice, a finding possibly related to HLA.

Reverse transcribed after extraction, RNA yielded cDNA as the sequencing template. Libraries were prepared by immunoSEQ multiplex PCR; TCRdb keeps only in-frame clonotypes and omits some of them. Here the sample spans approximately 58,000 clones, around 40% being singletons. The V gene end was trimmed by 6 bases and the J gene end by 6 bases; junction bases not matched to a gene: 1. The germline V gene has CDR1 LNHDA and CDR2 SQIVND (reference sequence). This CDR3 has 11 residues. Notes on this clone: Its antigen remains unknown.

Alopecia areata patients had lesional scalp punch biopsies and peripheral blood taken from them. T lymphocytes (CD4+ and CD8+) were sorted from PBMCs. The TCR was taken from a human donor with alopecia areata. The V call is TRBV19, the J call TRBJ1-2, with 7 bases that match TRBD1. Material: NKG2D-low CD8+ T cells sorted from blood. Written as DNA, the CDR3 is TGTGCCAGTAGGACAGGGCATGGCTACACCTTC. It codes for CASRTGHGYTF.